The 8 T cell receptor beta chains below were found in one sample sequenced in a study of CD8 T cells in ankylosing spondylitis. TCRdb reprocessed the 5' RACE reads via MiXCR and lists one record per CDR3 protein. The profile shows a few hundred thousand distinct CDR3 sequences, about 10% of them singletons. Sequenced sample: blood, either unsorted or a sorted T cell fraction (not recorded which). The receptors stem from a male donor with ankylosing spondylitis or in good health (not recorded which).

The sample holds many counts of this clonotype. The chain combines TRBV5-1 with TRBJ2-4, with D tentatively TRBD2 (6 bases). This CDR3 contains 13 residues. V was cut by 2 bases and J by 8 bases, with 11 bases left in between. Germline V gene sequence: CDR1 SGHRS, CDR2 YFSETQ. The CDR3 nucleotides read TGCGCCAGCAGCTTCGGGACTGGGGACATTCAGTACTTC. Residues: CASSFGTGDIQYF.

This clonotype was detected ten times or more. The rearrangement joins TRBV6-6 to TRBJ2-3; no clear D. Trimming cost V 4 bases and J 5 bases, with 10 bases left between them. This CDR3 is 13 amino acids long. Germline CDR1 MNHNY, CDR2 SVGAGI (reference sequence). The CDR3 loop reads CASSSAPQDTQYF. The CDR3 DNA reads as TGTGCCAGCAGTTCCGCCCCCCAAGATACGCAGTATTTT.

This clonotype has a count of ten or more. CDR3 nucleotide sequence: TGTGCCATCAGTGACGTGTACGAGCAGTACTTC. Protein product: CAISDVYEQYF. The chain carries TRBV10-3 and TRBJ2-7; no reliable D call. The CDR3 contains 11 residues. Trimming cost V 3 bases and J 4 bases, with 4 bases left between them. Germline V lookup: CDR1 ENHRY, CDR2 SYGVKD.

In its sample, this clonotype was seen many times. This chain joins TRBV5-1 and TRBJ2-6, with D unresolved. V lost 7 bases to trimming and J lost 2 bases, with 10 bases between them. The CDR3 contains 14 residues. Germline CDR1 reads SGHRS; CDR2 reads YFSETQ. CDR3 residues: CASDDLTGANVLTF. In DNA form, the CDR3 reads TGCGCCAGCGACGATTTGACTGGGGCCAACGTCCTGACTTTC.

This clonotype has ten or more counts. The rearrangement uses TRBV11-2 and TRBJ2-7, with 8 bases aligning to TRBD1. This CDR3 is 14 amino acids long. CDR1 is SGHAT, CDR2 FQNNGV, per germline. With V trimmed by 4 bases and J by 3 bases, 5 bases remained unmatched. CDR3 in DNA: TGTGCCAGCAGCTCGGCCGGACAGGGCTACGAGCAGTACTTC. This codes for CASSSAGQGYEQYF.

CDR3 region: CASSPRGTGNTIYF. CDR3 DNA: TGTGCCAGCAGTCCCAGGGGGACTGGAAACACCATATATTTT. The gene calls are TRBV6-1 and TRBJ1-3; 7 nucleotides agree with TRBD1. This CDR3 region has 14 residues. Trimming removed 5 bases from V and 2 bases from J; junction bases left unmatched: 3. The germline V gene has CDR1 MNHNS and CDR2 SASEGT.

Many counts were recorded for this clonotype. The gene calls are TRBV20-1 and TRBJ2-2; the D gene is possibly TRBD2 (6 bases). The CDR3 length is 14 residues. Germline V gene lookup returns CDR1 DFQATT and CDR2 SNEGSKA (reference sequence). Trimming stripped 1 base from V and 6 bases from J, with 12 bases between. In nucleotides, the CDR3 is TGCAGTGCTAGAGTAGCGGAAGGAGCCGGGGAGCTGTTTTTT. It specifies CSARVAEGAGELFF.

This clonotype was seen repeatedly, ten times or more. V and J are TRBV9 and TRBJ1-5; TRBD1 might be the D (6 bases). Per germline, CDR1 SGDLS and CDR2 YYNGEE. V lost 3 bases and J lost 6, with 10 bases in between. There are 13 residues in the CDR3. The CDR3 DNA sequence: TGTGCCAGCAGCGAACAGGGAACTCAGCCCCAGCATTTT. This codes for CASSEQGTQPQHF.